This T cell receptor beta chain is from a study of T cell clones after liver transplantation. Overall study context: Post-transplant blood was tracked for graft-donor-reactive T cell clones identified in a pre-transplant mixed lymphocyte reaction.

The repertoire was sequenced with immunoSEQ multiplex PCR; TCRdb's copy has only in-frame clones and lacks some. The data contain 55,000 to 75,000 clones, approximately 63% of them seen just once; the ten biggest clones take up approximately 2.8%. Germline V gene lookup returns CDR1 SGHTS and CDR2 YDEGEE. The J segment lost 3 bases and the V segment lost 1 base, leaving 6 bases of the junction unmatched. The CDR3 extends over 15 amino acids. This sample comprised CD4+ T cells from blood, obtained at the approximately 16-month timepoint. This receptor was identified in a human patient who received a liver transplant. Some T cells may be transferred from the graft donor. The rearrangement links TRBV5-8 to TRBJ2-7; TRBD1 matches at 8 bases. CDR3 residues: CASSLTGQGLYEQYV. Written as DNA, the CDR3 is TGTGCCAGCAGCTTGACCGGACAGGGTCTCTACGAGCAGTACGTC.